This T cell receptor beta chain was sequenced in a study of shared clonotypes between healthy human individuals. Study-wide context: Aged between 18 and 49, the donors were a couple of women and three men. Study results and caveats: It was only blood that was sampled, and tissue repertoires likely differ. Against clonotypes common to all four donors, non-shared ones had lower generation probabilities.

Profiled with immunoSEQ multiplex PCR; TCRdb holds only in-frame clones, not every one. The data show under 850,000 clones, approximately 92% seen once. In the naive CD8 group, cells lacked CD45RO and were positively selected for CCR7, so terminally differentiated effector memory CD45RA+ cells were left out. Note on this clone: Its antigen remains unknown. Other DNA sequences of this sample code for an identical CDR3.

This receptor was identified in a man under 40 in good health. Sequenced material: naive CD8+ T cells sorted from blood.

The DNA for the CDR3 is TGTGCCAGTAGTATCGTCGCAGGGAACTCCTACAATGAGCAGTTCTTC. Translated: CASSIVAGNSYNEQFF. The chain carries TRBV19 and TRBJ2-1, with TRBD1 as a possible D gene (5 bases). With 3 bases removed from V and 0 bases from J, the gap between germline ends came to 12 bases. The germline CDR1 and CDR2 sequences are LNHDA and SQIVND (reference sequence). The CDR3 extends over 16 amino acids.